Listed below are T cell receptor beta chains from one sample, sequenced in a study of blood T cell repertoires in COVID-19. The method was immunoSEQ multiplex PCR; TCRdb's version includes in-frame clones alone and lacks a portion of them. This sample has about 340,000 clones; under 95% occur once, and the top ten carry approximately 18%. The sample taken for sequencing was PBMCs or T cells enriched from blood (not recorded which). The receptors were sampled from a woman younger than 45 who had recovered from COVID-19. Both conserved end residues are part of each CDR3. The D gene is left open where the match is weak. Clone size is stated in some rows and not others, as once, few, many or a class when expanded.

DNA | CDR3 | J | D | V | size
TGTGCCATCAGTGAGCCCCCGACAGGGACAGGGAAGGCAAGGCGGGTCAATCAGCCCCAGCATTTT | CAISEPPTGTGKARRVNQPQHF | TRBJ1-5 | TRBD1 | TRBV10-3 | .
TGTGCCAGCAGCTTAGCCAGGGTGGACTATGGCTACACCTTC | CASSLARVDYGYTF | TRBJ1-2 | . | TRBV7-2 | .
TGTGCCAGCAGCCCCTTCTCTGGGGCCAACGTCCTGACTTTC | CASSPFSGANVLTF | TRBJ2-6 | . | TRBV7-2 | .
TGCGCCAGCAGCCAGGGGGCCCACTATCAAGAGACCCAGTACTTC | CASSQGAHYQETQYF | TRBJ2-5 | TRBD1 | TRBV5-1 | .
TGTGCCAGCAGCCCAGGGGGAGCCTCCCAAGAGACCCAGTACTTC | CASSPGGASQETQYF | TRBJ2-5 | TRBD1 | TRBV7-9 | .
TGTGCCAGCTCACCCAGCTCTGGGGCCAACGTCCTGACTTTC | CASSPSSGANVLTF | TRBJ2-6 | . | TRBV18 | .
TGCGCCAGCAGCCCGGGGACACCATACACTGAAGCTTTCTTT | CASSPGTPYTEAFF | TRBJ1-1 | . | TRBV5-1 | .
TGTGCCAGCAGCAGCTCCTCGGGACTTCAAGAGACCCAGTACTTC | CASSSSSGLQETQYF | TRBJ2-5 | . | TRBV7-2 | few
TGCAGCGTGATTAGGCCCACGCGGGAGGCCCAGGTGGATGAGCAGTTCTTC | CSVIRPTREAQVDEQFF | TRBJ2-1 | TRBD2 | TRBV29-1 | .
TGTGCCAGCAGTGATCAGGGGAACACTGAAGCTTTCTTT | CASSDQGNTEAFF | TRBJ1-1 | . | TRBV2 | .
TGTGCCAGCAGCGTAGGAGGTAGCTCTGGAAACACCATATATTTT | CASSVGGSSGNTIYF | TRBJ1-3 | . | TRBV9 | .
TGTGCCAGTCGGCGTAAGGAGAGCTACACCTTC | CASRRKESYTF | TRBJ1-2 | . | TRBV19 | .
TGCAGCGTTGAAGGGGCCGAGACTAGCGGGGGGGCAACCTACGAGCAGTACTTC | CSVEGAETSGGATYEQYF | TRBJ2-7 | TRBD2 | TRBV29-1 | once
TGTGCCAGCAGCTTTGACAGGGGCACTGAAGCTTTCTTT | CASSFDRGTEAFF | TRBJ1-1 | TRBD1 | TRBV7-2 | .
TGTGCCAGCAGCTTAGGGGGCGGACGATTCAGCAGTGAAAAACTGTTTTTT | CASSLGGGRFSSEKLFF | TRBJ1-4 | . | TRBV7-9 | .
TGCGCCAGCAGCTTGGGACTCGTACCTAGCGGGTCAAGCACAGATACGCAGTATTTT | CASSLGLVPSGSSTDTQYF | TRBJ2-3 | TRBD2 | TRBV5-1 | once
TGTGCCAGCAGTTTAAGGGGGAACAGGCAGGGCCTCCCTCAGCCCCAGCATTTT | CASSLRGNRQGLPQPQHF | TRBJ1-5 | . | TRBV28 | .
TGTGCCAGCAGCTTGGGAGGGACAATAGCTAACTATGGCTACACCTTC | CASSLGGTIANYGYTF | TRBJ1-2 | . | TRBV5-5 | .
TGTGCCAGCAGAGCGGGACAGGGAACCCCTGGGGCCAACGTCCTGACTTTC | CASRAGQGTPGANVLTF | TRBJ2-6 | TRBD1 | TRBV27 | .
TGTGCCAGCAGCTCGACTAGCGGGAGCGTCAGCGAGCAGTACTTC | CASSSTSGSVSEQYF | TRBJ2-7 | TRBD2 | TRBV7-3 | .
TGTGCCAGCAGATCGGCAGGGGCCAACCAAGAGACCCAGTACTTC | CASRSAGANQETQYF | TRBJ2-5 | . | TRBV28 | .
TGTGCCAGCAGCTTAGCGCATCCGGGGGGTGGAAACACCATATATTTT | CASSLAHPGGGNTIYF | TRBJ1-3 | . | TRBV7-2 | .
TGCGCCAGCAGCCGGCGACAGGGGGCGGGCGAGCAGTACTTC | CASSRRQGAGEQYF | TRBJ2-7 | TRBD1 | TRBV5-1 | .
TGTGCCATCAGCGACACAGGGGCCATGAACACTGAAGCTTTCTTT | CAISDTGAMNTEAFF | TRBJ1-1 | TRBD1 | TRBV10-3 | .
TGTGCCTCGACACATAGTACAGGGGGCAGAGAAAAACTGTTTTTT | CASTHSTGGREKLFF | TRBJ1-4 | TRBD1 | TRBV15 | .
TGTGCCAGTAGTATTGGCAGGGGACTGAACACTGAAGCTTTCTTT | CASSIGRGLNTEAFF | TRBJ1-1 | . | TRBV19 | .
TGTGCCAGCAGCCCGAGCGGGGTCAACCCGTACCAAGAGACCCAGTACTTC | CASSPSGVNPYQETQYF | TRBJ2-5 | TRBD2 | TRBV11-2 | .